This T cell receptor beta chain appears in the sequencing data of a study of patients and donors after allogeneic stem cell transplantation. The CDR3 consists of 15 residues. The germline gives CDR1 MNHEY, CDR2 SVGEGT. V lost 2 bases to trimming and J lost 1 base; unmatched junction nucleotides: 3. TCRdb reprocessed the RT-PCR reads with MiXCR, giving one entry per CDR3 protein. The sample has about a million distinct CDR3 sequences, approximately 19% seen once. V is TRBV6-2 or TRBV6-3 and J is TRBJ2-3; TRBD2 agrees at 7 bases. This TCR derives from a human donor who was either an allogeneic HSCT recipient or a stem cell or donor lymphocyte infusion donor (not recorded which). It is not recorded whose cells these are; they may come from a transplant donor. Sequenced sample: blood, either unsorted or a sorted T cell fraction (not recorded which). CDR3 sequence reads: CASSYGSGGTDTQYF. The CDR3 DNA follows: TGTGCCAGCAGTTACGGGAGCGGGGGCACAGATACGCAGTATTTT.